Listed below are T cell receptor beta chains from one sample, sequenced in a study of beta chain features in type 1 diabetes. The protocol was immunoSEQ multiplex PCR, while the TCRdb copy is restricted to in-frame clones and leaves out a portion. The sample has about 140,000 clones; 9.5% to 10% are singletons. Specimen: central memory CD4+ T cells from blood. These receptors were collected from a middle-aged woman in good health. Both conserved end residues are part of each CDR3. The D gene is left open where the match is weak. Clone size is stated in some rows and not others, as once, few, many or a class when expanded.

clone size,D gene,J gene,V gene,CDR3 protein,CDR3 DNA
NA,NA,TRBJ1-2,TRBV6-1,CASKDRQAYGYTF,TGTGCCAGCAAAGATAGACAGGCCTATGGCTACACCTTC
few,NA,TRBJ2-4,TRBV5-6,CASSPSQASKNIQYF,TGTGCCAGCAGCCCCAGCCAGGCTTCCAAAAACATTCAGTACTTC
NA,NA,TRBJ2-7,TRBV19,CASSIQGLYYEQYF,TGTGCCAGTAGTATCCAGGGGCTCTACTACGAGCAGTACTTC
NA,NA,TRBJ1-1,TRBV11-3,CASSIHTTEAFF,TGTGCCAGCAGCATTCACACCACTGAAGCTTTCTTT
many,TRBD1,TRBJ2-3,TRBV7-2,CASSAQGATSDTQYF,TGTGCCAGCAGTGCGCAGGGGGCGACGTCAGATACGCAGTATTTT
once,NA,TRBJ2-1,TRBV10-1,CASSDLAEQFF,TGCGCCAGCAGTGATTTGGCTGAGCAGTTCTTC
NA,TRBD1,TRBJ2-1,TRBV5-1,CASSPDRGSYNEQFF,TGCGCCAGCAGCCCCGACAGGGGCTCCTACAATGAGCAGTTCTTC
NA,TRBD2,TRBJ2-3,TRBV18,CASSPSGGRTDTQYF,TGTGCCAGCTCACCTAGCGGGGGGAGGACAGATACGCAGTATTTT
few,TRBD1,TRBJ2-1,TRBV27,CASSLPGGYEQFF,TGTGCCAGCAGTTTACCAGGGGGCTATGAGCAGTTCTTC
NA,TRBD2,TRBJ2-2,TRBV2,CASRRTSGGTGELFF,TGTGCCAGCAGGCGGACTAGCGGGGGGACCGGGGAGCTGTTTTTT
few,NA,TRBJ1-5,TRBV7-6,CASSYEAEQPQHF,TGTGCCAGCAGCTATGAGGCCGAGCAGCCCCAGCATTTT
few,NA,TRBJ2-1,TRBV19,CASSTPYRAILTNEQFF,TGTGCCAGTAGTACCCCTTACAGGGCCATATTGACCAATGAGCAGTTCTTC
NA,NA,TRBJ1-1,TRBV25-1,CASSPNTEAFF,TGTGCCAGCAGTCCTAACACTGAAGCTTTCTTT
few,NA,TRBJ1-3,TRBV7-2,CASSSAGASGNTIYF,TGTGCCAGCAGCTCTGCTGGGGCCTCTGGAAACACCATATATTTT
few,NA,TRBJ2-2,TRBV10-3,CAISGQQGIGELFF,TGTGCCATCAGTGGCCAACAGGGCATCGGGGAGCTGTTTTTT
few,TRBD2,TRBJ2-2,TRBV7-2,CASSRNSGGSNTGELFF,TGTGCCAGCAGCCGTAATAGCGGGGGCTCGAACACCGGGGAGCTGTTTTTT
few,TRBD2,TRBJ2-3,TRBV6-1,CASRATSGGTDTQYF,TGTGCCAGCAGGGCGACTAGCGGGGGCACAGATACGCAGTATTTT
NA,NA,TRBJ1-3,TRBV10-3,CAISELRSGNTIYF,TGTGCCATCAGTGAGTTGCGGTCTGGAAACACCATATATTTT
few,NA,TRBJ1-5,TRBV2,CASRLDSRQPQHF,TGTGCCAGCAGATTGGACAGCCGCCAGCCCCAGCATTTT
NA,TRBD1,TRBJ2-1,TRBV5-1,CASSLGGQTYNEQFF,TGCGCCAGCAGCTTGGGGGGACAGACCTACAATGAGCAGTTCTTC
NA,NA,TRBJ2-3,TRBV7-9,CASSFDRSTDTQYF,TGTGCCAGCAGCTTTGACAGAAGCACAGATACGCAGTATTTT
NA,TRBD1,TRBJ2-1,TRBV19,CASSSGTVFYNEQFF,TGTGCCAGTAGTTCGGGGACAGTGTTCTACAATGAGCAGTTCTTC
few,NA,TRBJ1-4,TRBV4-1,CASSQEEWARLFF,TGCGCCAGCAGCCAAGAGGAATGGGCACGACTGTTTTTT
NA,TRBD2,TRBJ2-5,TRBV6-5,CASSLQRGALETQYF,TGTGCCAGCAGTTTGCAGCGGGGGGCCCTGGAGACCCAGTACTTC
NA,TRBD1,TRBJ2-7,TRBV28,CASSHGTANEQYF,TGTGCCAGCAGTCATGGGACAGCAAACGAGCAGTACTTC
NA,NA,TRBJ1-3,TRBV7-9,CASSLDRTEDTIYF,TGTGCCAGCAGCTTAGACAGGACCGAGGACACCATATATTTT
few,NA,TRBJ1-5,TRBV7-8,CASSPTDHSNQPQHF,TGTGCCAGCAGCCCGACAGATCATAGCAATCAGCCCCAGCATTTT
few,TRBD1,TRBJ2-2,TRBV29-1,CSVSETGGAGELFF,TGCAGCGTTTCCGAGACAGGGGGGGCCGGGGAGCTGTTTTTT
few,NA,TRBJ2-7,TRBV11-2,CASSFQGPTYEQYF,TGTGCCAGCAGCTTTCAGGGTCCAACCTACGAGCAGTACTTC
few,NA,TRBJ2-7,TRBV2,CASTAARRTYEQYF,TGTGCCAGCACAGCGGCAAGAAGGACCTACGAGCAGTACTTC
few,TRBD2,TRBJ2-2,TRBV11-1,CASSRRTSGGVTGELFF,TGTGCCAGCAGCAGAAGGACTAGCGGGGGGGTGACCGGGGAGCTGTTTTTT
few,TRBD1,TRBJ1-6,TRBV5-1,CASSSEGQAPLHF,TGCGCCAGCAGCTCGGAAGGACAGGCACCCCTCCACTTT
few,NA,TRBJ2-3,TRBV15,CATSRGPVTDTQYF,TGTGCCACCAGCAGAGGGCCAGTCACAGATACGCAGTATTTT
NA,NA,TRBJ2-1,TRBV5-4,CASSPSAGYFF,TGTGCCAGCAGCCCGTCGGCAGGTTACTTCTTC
few,NA,TRBJ1-1,TRBV5-1,CASSVDSNTEAFF,TGCGCCAGCAGCGTTGACAGTAACACTGAAGCTTTCTTT
many,NA,TRBJ1-6,TRBV10-3,CAISENWEGSPLHF,TGTGCCATCAGTGAAAACTGGGAGGGTTCACCCCTCCACTTT
NA,TRBD2,TRBJ2-4,TRBV7-2,CASSAAPAGGRRNIQYF,TGTGCCAGCAGCGCCGCCCCAGCGGGGGGGCGTAGAAACATTCAGTACTTC
many,TRBD1,TRBJ1-1,TRBV9,CASSVAADRGSEAFF,TGTGCCAGCAGCGTAGCAGCGGACAGGGGCTCTGAAGCTTTCTTT
NA,TRBD2,TRBJ2-1,TRBV5-4,CASSLVRLAGNEQFF,TGTGCCAGCAGCTTGGTTAGGCTAGCGGGGAATGAGCAGTTCTTC
NA,NA,TRBJ2-2,TRBV7-8,CASSLASRGSGELFF,TGTGCCAGCAGCTTAGCGAGTCGAGGTTCCGGGGAGCTGTTTTTT
NA,NA,TRBJ1-4,TRBV13,CASSFIRGGLDEKLFF,TGTGCCAGCAGCTTTATCCGTGGGGGGTTGGATGAAAAACTGTTTTTT
NA,TRBD1,TRBJ2-1,TRBV25-1,CAGGGGQGHEQFF,TGTGCCGGAGGGGGGGGACAGGGGCATGAGCAGTTCTTC
NA,TRBD2,TRBJ2-2,TRBV5-1,CASSWTSQLNTGELFF,TGCGCCAGCAGCTGGACTAGCCAACTGAACACCGGGGAGCTGTTTTTT
NA,TRBD1,TRBJ1-4,TRBV7-7,CASSSTDRDGEKLFF,TGTGCCAGCAGCTCAACGGACAGGGATGGTGAAAAACTGTTTTTT
NA,TRBD1,TRBJ1-6,TRBV6-5,CASSGQAYSPLHF,TGTGCCAGCAGCGGACAGGCTTATTCACCCCTCCACTTT
NA,NA,TRBJ2-5,TRBV5-4,CASSFGLQETQYF,TGTGCCAGCAGCTTCGGACTCCAAGAGACCCAGTACTTC